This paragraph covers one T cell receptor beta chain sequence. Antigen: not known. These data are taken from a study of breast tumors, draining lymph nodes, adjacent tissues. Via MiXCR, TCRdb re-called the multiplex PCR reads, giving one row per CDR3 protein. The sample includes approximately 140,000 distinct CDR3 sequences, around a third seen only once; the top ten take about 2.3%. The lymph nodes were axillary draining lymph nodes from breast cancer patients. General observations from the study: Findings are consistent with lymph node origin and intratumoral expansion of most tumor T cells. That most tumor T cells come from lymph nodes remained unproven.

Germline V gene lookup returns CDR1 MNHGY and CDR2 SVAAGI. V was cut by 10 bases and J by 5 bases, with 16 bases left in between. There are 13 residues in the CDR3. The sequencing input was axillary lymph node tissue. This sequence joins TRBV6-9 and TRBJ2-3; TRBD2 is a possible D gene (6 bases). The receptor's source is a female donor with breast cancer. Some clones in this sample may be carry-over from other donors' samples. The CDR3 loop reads CATDRAGRDTQYF. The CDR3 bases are TGTGCCACCGACCGCGCGGGGAGAGATACGCAGTATTTT.